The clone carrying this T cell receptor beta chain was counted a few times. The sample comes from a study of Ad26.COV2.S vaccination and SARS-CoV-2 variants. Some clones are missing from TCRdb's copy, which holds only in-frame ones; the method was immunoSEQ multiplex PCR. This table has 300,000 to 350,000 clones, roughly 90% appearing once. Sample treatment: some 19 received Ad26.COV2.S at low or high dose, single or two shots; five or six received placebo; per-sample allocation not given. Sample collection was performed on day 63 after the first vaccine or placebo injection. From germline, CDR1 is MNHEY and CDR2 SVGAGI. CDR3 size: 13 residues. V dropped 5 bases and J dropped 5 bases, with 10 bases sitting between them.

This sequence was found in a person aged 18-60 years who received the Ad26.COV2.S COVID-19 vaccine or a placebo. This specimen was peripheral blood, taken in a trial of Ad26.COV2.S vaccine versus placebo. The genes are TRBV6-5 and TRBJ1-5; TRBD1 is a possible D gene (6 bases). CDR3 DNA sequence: TGTGCCAGCAGTCGACACAGGGATCAGCCCCAGCATTTT. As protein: CASSRHRDQPQHF.